A selection of T cell receptor beta chains follows, all from one sample in a study of vaccination and CD4 T cells after COVID-19. These TCRs' antigens remain unknown. TCRdb processed the PCR reads anew with MiXCR; each CDR3 protein has one entry. The profile covers approximately 4,400 distinct CDR3 sequences, with about two fifths appearing a single time and about three fifths taken by the ten largest. Sequenced here: CD4+ T cells from blood, cultured in vitro, sampled after SARS-CoV-2 vaccination. The receptors originated from a human donor who had recovered from COVID-19. Both conserved end residues are part of each CDR3. Fields, in order: V gene, clone size, J gene, D gene, CDR3 DNA, CDR3 protein. D genes are given only for firm matches. Clone size is given for some rows only: seen once, a few or many times, or a class if the clone is expanded.

V gene: TRBV7-2
clone size: -
J gene: TRBJ2-7
D gene: TRBD2
CDR3 DNA: TGTGCCAGCAGCCCGGGACTAGCGGGGAACGAGCAGTACTTC
CDR3 protein: CASSPGLAGNEQYF

V gene: TRBV10-3
clone size: -
J gene: TRBJ2-7
D gene: -
CDR3 DNA: TGTGCCATCAGTGAGTCGTCAGGGGACCACGAGCAGTACTTC
CDR3 protein: CAISESSGDHEQYF

V gene: TRBV6-1
clone size: -
J gene: TRBJ2-7
D gene: -
CDR3 DNA: TGTGCCAGCAGTGCCGTACCTAGCTCCTACGAGCAGTACTTC
CDR3 protein: CASSAVPSSYEQYF

V gene: TRBV11-3
clone size: -
J gene: TRBJ2-2
D gene: -
CDR3 DNA: TGTGCCAGCAGCTTATCTCTGGGGGCTAACACCGGGGAGCTGTTTTTT
CDR3 protein: CASSLSLGANTGELFF

V gene: TRBV12-3/TRBV12-4
clone size: -
J gene: TRBJ1-1
D gene: -
CDR3 DNA: TGTGCCAGCAGTCCGACAGGAGTAGCGAACACTGAAGCTTTCTTT
CDR3 protein: CASSPTGVANTEAFF

V gene: TRBV2
clone size: -
J gene: TRBJ1-5
D gene: -
CDR3 DNA: TGTGCCAGCAACAGAGGAATCGGACAGCCCCAGCATTTT
CDR3 protein: CASNRGIGQPQHF

V gene: TRBV7-9
clone size: -
J gene: TRBJ1-1
D gene: -
CDR3 DNA: TGTGCCAGCAGCTCGCAGGGTGGCACTGAAGCTTTCTTT
CDR3 protein: CASSSQGGTEAFF

V gene: TRBV28
clone size: -
J gene: TRBJ1-1
D gene: -
CDR3 DNA: TGTGCCAGCAGTTTAGGGCTCGTATTGAACACTGAAGCTTTCTTT
CDR3 protein: CASSLGLVLNTEAFF

V gene: TRBV6-1
clone size: once
J gene: TRBJ2-6
D gene: -
CDR3 DNA: TGTGCCAGCAGGGGTACGTACTCTGGGGCCAACGTCCTGACTTTC
CDR3 protein: CASRGTYSGANVLTF

V gene: TRBV7-2
clone size: -
J gene: TRBJ1-1
D gene: -
CDR3 DNA: TGTGCCAGCAGCCCCGGGGCCTCTAACACTGAAGCTTTCTTT
CDR3 protein: CASSPGASNTEAFF

V gene: TRBV7-9
clone size: -
J gene: TRBJ1-5
D gene: TRBD1
CDR3 DNA: TGTGCCAGCAGCCGCGATTCGACAGGGGTTGGGCAGCCCCAGCATTTT
CDR3 protein: CASSRDSTGVGQPQHF

V gene: TRBV7-2
clone size: -
J gene: TRBJ1-2
D gene: -
CDR3 DNA: TGTGCCAGCAGCTTAGTCAATCAGGTTAACTATGGCTACACCTTC
CDR3 protein: CASSLVNQVNYGYTF

V gene: TRBV2
clone size: few
J gene: TRBJ2-5
D gene: -
CDR3 DNA: TGTGCCAGCAGTGAGCGCGGAGAGACCCAGTACTTC
CDR3 protein: CASSERGETQYF

V gene: TRBV19
clone size: -
J gene: TRBJ1-5
D gene: -
CDR3 DNA: TGTGCCAGTACGGGACTAAGCAATCAGCCCCAGCATTTT
CDR3 protein: CASTGLSNQPQHF

V gene: TRBV3-1
clone size: -
J gene: TRBJ2-3
D gene: TRBD2
CDR3 DNA: TGTGCCAGCAGCCCGTGGGAGGGTAACATACCCACAGATACGCAGTATTTT
CDR3 protein: CASSPWEGNIPTDTQYF

V gene: TRBV7-2
clone size: -
J gene: TRBJ2-5
D gene: TRBD2
CDR3 DNA: TGTGCCAGCAGCTTAGGACTAGCGGGGGGGCCTAGGTTGGAGACCCAGTACTTC
CDR3 protein: CASSLGLAGGPRLETQYF

V gene: TRBV18
clone size: -
J gene: TRBJ1-2
D gene: -
CDR3 DNA: TGTGCCAGCTCACCACCGGAAAGCATGTATGGCTACACCTTC
CDR3 protein: CASSPPESMYGYTF

V gene: TRBV6-2/TRBV6-3
clone size: few
J gene: TRBJ1-5
D gene: -
CDR3 DNA: TGTGCCAGTCGGGGCGGGAATCAGCCCCAGCATTTT
CDR3 protein: CASRGGNQPQHF

V gene: TRBV6-5
clone size: few
J gene: TRBJ2-5
D gene: TRBD1
CDR3 DNA: TGTGCCAGCAGTTACTCTCCCTTCAAGGACAGGGAAGAGACCCAGTACTTC
CDR3 protein: CASSYSPFKDREETQYF

V gene: TRBV28
clone size: large
J gene: TRBJ1-3
D gene: -
CDR3 DNA: TGTGCCAGCAGTTTCCGGGTCCGGGCTAGGGGAAACACCATATATTTT
CDR3 protein: CASSFRVRARGNTIYF

V gene: TRBV2
clone size: -
J gene: TRBJ1-1
D gene: -
CDR3 DNA: TGTGCCAGCAGTTTCAGTGGCACTGAAGCTTTCTTT
CDR3 protein: CASSFSGTEAFF

V gene: TRBV5-4
clone size: -
J gene: TRBJ2-5
D gene: -
CDR3 DNA: TGTGCCAGCAGCTCGGCAACTACCAAGGGGTCCCAAGAGACCCAGTACTTC
CDR3 protein: CASSSATTKGSQETQYF

V gene: TRBV19
clone size: -
J gene: TRBJ2-1
D gene: TRBD2
CDR3 DNA: TGTGCCAGTGGAACTAGCGGCCCCTACAATGAGCAGTTCTTC
CDR3 protein: CASGTSGPYNEQFF

V gene: TRBV28
clone size: -
J gene: TRBJ1-2
D gene: -
CDR3 DNA: TGTGCCAGCAGTTTAGCGGGGGCTGACTATGGCTACACCTTC
CDR3 protein: CASSLAGADYGYTF

V gene: TRBV21-1
clone size: few
J gene: TRBJ2-5
D gene: -
CDR3 DNA: TGTGCCAGCAGCAAAAGGGGGGAGGGACAGCAAGAGACCCAGTACTTC
CDR3 protein: CASSKRGEGQQETQYF

V gene: TRBV20-1
clone size: -
J gene: TRBJ1-6
D gene: TRBD1
CDR3 DNA: TGCAGTGCCACCTTTGACCGGGACAGATTTTATTCACCCCTCCACTTT
CDR3 protein: CSATFDRDRFYSPLHF

V gene: TRBV7-2
clone size: -
J gene: TRBJ2-5
D gene: -
CDR3 DNA: TGTGCCAGCAGCTCTTGGGCTCAAGAGACCCAGTACTTC
CDR3 protein: CASSSWAQETQYF

V gene: TRBV7-2
clone size: -
J gene: TRBJ1-1
D gene: TRBD1
CDR3 DNA: TGTGCCAGCAGCCTAAAGGACAGGAGCGCTGAAGCTTTCTTT
CDR3 protein: CASSLKDRSAEAFF

V gene: TRBV7-9
clone size: few
J gene: TRBJ1-1
D gene: -
CDR3 DNA: TGTGCCAGCAGCTCTCGAACAGGGAACACTGAAGCTTTCTTT
CDR3 protein: CASSSRTGNTEAFF

V gene: TRBV5-1
clone size: once
J gene: TRBJ2-1
D gene: -
CDR3 DNA: TGCGCCAGCAGCTTGGTCGGAGAGGAGCAGTTCTTC
CDR3 protein: CASSLVGEEQFF

V gene: TRBV27
clone size: -
J gene: TRBJ2-1
D gene: -
CDR3 DNA: TGTGCCAGCAGTCGCCAGACTAGTTTGGGAGAGCAGTTCTTC
CDR3 protein: CASSRQTSLGEQFF

V gene: TRBV12-3/TRBV12-4
clone size: -
J gene: TRBJ1-5
D gene: -
CDR3 DNA: TGTGCCAGCAGTTTGGCCAGGGAGCCCCAGCATTTT
CDR3 protein: CASSLAREPQHF

V gene: TRBV10-3
clone size: few
J gene: TRBJ2-3
D gene: TRBD2
CDR3 DNA: TGTGCCATCAGCGGGGGGGCGGGAGATACGCAGTATTTT
CDR3 protein: CAISGGAGDTQYF

V gene: TRBV2
clone size: -
J gene: TRBJ1-1
D gene: -
CDR3 DNA: TGTGCCAGCAGTGAAGCCATCGGGTGGGTCACTGAAGCTTTCTTT
CDR3 protein: CASSEAIGWVTEAFF

V gene: TRBV20-1
clone size: -
J gene: TRBJ2-3
D gene: -
CDR3 DNA: TGCAGTGCTGGGGGCGGGTTTTTGAGCACAGATACGCAGTATTTT
CDR3 protein: CSAGGGFLSTDTQYF

V gene: TRBV6-1
clone size: -
J gene: TRBJ2-7
D gene: -
CDR3 DNA: TGTGCCAGCAGGGACCCACCCTACGAGCAGTACTTC
CDR3 protein: CASRDPPYEQYF

V gene: TRBV28
clone size: -
J gene: TRBJ1-5
D gene: TRBD1
CDR3 DNA: TGTGCCAGCAGTTTTCTAGGGGAGACAGGGATCGAGATGAGTCAGCCCCAGCATTTT
CDR3 protein: CASSFLGETGIEMSQPQHF

V gene: TRBV6-1
clone size: -
J gene: TRBJ1-2
D gene: -
CDR3 DNA: TGTGCCAGCAGTGAAGTGAAGGGGCTAGGCTATGGCTACACCTTC
CDR3 protein: CASSEVKGLGYGYTF

V gene: TRBV7-2
clone size: few
J gene: TRBJ2-3
D gene: -
CDR3 DNA: TGTGCCAGCAGCTTAGATCCAGGGAACGAAGATACGCAGTATTTT
CDR3 protein: CASSLDPGNEDTQYF